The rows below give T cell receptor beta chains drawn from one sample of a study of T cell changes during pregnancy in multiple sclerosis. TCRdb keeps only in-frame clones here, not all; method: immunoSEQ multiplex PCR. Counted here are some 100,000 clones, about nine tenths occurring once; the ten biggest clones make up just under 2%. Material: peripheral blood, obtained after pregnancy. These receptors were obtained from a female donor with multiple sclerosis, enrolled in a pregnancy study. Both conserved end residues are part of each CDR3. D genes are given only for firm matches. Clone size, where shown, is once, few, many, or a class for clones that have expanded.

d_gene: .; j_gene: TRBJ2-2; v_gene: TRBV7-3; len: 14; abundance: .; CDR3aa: CASSPHRDGGELFF; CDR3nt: TGTGCCAGCAGCCCCCACAGGGACGGCGGGGAGCTGTTTTTT
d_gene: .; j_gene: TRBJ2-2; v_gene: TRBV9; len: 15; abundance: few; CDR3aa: CASSRYLSGTGELFF; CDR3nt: TGTGCCAGCAGTCGATATCTGTCCGGGACCGGGGAGCTGTTTTTT
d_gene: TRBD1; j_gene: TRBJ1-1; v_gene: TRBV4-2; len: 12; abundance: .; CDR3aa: CASSRTGGEAFF; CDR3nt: TGTGCCAGCAGCCGGACAGGGGGTGAAGCTTTCTTT
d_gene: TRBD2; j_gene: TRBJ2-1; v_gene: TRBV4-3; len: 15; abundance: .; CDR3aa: CASSLGLAGYNEQFF; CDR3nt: TGCGCCAGCAGCCTCGGACTAGCGGGGTACAATGAGCAGTTCTTC
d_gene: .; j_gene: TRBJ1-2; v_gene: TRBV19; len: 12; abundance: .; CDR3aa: CASSIGRDGYTF; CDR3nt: TGTGCCAGTAGTATAGGTCGGGATGGCTACACCTTC
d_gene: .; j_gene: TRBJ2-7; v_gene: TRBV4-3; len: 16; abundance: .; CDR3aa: CASSHSPRAEPYEQYF; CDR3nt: TGCGCCAGCAGCCATTCCCCCAGGGCGGAGCCCTACGAGCAGTACTTC
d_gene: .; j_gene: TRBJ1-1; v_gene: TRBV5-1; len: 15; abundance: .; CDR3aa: CASSLDGTRGTEAFF; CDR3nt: TGCGCCAGCAGCTTGGATGGGACAAGAGGGACTGAAGCTTTCTTT
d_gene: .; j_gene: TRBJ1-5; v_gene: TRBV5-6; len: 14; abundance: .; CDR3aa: CASSSRYLRQPQHF; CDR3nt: TGTGCCAGCAGCTCCCGGTATCTCAGGCAGCCCCAGCATTTT
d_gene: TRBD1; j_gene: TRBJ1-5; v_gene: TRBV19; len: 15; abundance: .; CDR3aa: CASSIGTGGARPQHF; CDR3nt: TGTGCCAGTAGTATTGGGACAGGGGGCGCGCGGCCCCAGCATTTT
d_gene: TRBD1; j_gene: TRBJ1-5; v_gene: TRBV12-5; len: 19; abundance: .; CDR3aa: CASGFNPGQVGIGNQPQHF; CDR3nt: TGTGCTAGTGGTTTCAACCCGGGACAGGTAGGTATAGGCAATCAGCCCCAGCATTTT
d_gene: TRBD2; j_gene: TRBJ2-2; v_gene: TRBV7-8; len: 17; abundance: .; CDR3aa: CASSFRRAGSNTGELFF; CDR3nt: TGTGCCAGCAGCTTTCGGCGAGCGGGATCGAACACCGGGGAGCTGTTTTTT
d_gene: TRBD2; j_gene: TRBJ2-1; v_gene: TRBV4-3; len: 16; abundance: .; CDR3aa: CASSQVAAGGFNEQFF; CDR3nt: TGCGCCAGCAGCCAAGTTGCCGCGGGGGGGTTCAATGAGCAGTTCTTC
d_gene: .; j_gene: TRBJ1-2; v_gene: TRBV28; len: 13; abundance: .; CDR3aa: CASSQTDAVGYTF; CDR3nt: TGTGCCAGCAGTCAAACGGATGCGGTTGGCTACACCTTC
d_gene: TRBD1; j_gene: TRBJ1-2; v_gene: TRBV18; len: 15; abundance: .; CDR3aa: CASSPMTGGRYGYTF; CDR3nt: TGTGCCAGCTCACCGATGACAGGGGGTCGCTATGGCTACACCTTC
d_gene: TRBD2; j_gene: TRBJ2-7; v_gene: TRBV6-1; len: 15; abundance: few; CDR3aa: CASNTRAGTTYEQYF; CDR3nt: TGTGCCAGCAACACCCGGGCAGGGACTACCTACGAGCAGTACTTC
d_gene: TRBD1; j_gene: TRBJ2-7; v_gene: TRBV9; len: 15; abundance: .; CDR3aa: CASSEGQGAGYEQYF; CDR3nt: TGTGCCAGCAGCGAGGGACAGGGGGCGGGCTACGAGCAGTACTTC
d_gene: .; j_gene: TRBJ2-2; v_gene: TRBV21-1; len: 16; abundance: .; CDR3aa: CASSVGDRGNTGELFF; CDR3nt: TGTGCCAGCAGCGTTGGAGACAGGGGGAACACCGGGGAGCTGTTTTTT
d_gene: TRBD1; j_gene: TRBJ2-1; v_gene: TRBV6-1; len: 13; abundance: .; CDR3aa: CASSETGANEQFF; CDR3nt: TGTGCCAGCAGTGAAACAGGGGCGAATGAGCAGTTCTTC